The 30 T cell receptor beta chains below all came from one sample that was sequenced in a study of Ad26.COV2.S vaccination and SARS-CoV-2 variants. Indicated treatment: over 15 received Ad26.COV2.S at low or high dose, single or two shots; roughly five received placebo; per-sample allocation not given. Sampling occurred on day 63 after the first vaccine or placebo injection. The table came from immunoSEQ multiplex PCR; TCRdb's copy has only in-frame clones and leaves some out. Of just under 250,000 clones listed, roughly 90% were seen once; the top ten hold 9.5% to 12%. This sample comprised peripheral blood, obtained in a trial of Ad26.COV2.S vaccine versus placebo. The source of these receptors is a person between 18 and 65 years old who received the Ad26.COV2.S COVID-19 vaccine or a placebo.

A single count supports this clone. The gene calls are TRBV6-2 or TRBV6-3 and TRBJ2-7; D possibly corresponds to TRBD2 (5 bases). V lost 0 bases to trimming and J lost 0 bases, with 12 bases between them. Per germline, CDR1 MNHEY and CDR2 SVGEGT. The CDR3 covers 16 residues. The CDR3 bases are TGTGCCAGCAGTTACTCGAATCTCCGGGGCTCCTACGAGCAGTACTTC. Residues: CASSYSNLRGSYEQYF.

As for this clone: The sample contains more than one DNA sequence encoding this CDR3. The chain recombines TRBV5-1 with TRBJ1-3, with D perhaps TRBD1 (5 bases). The CDR3 is 17 residues long. Germline V gene data show CDR1 as SGHRS and CDR2 as YFSETQ. The germline V and J ends were trimmed by 3 bases and 0 bases, with 16 bases remaining between them. In DNA, the CDR3 is TGCGCCAGCAGCTCCCAGCCGGGACTGAGCTCTGGAAACACCATATATTTT. Translating it yields CASSSQPGLSSGNTIYF. The complete variable domain, with remaining parts taken from reference TRBV5-1 and TRBJ1-3, reads KAGVTQTPRYLIKTRGQQVTLSCSPISGHRSVSWYQQTPGQGLQFLFEYFSETQRNKGNFPGRFSGRQFSNSRSEMNVSTLELGDSALYLCASSSQPGLSSGNTIYFGEGSWLTVV.

The V call is TRBV27, the J call TRBJ2-7; D gene ambiguous. The CDR3 spans 15 residues. Trimming took off 5 bases at V and 0 bases at J, with 14 bases between the two ends. The germline gives CDR1 MNHEY, CDR2 SMNVEV (reference sequence). CDR3 DNA: TGTGCCAGCAGTCAGACATCCCACCTCTCCTACGAGCAGTACTTC. Translating gives CASSQTSHLSYEQYF.

The rearrangement joins TRBV7-9 to TRBJ1-6; the D is unclear. Germline CDR1 and CDR2: SEHNR and FQNEAQ (reference sequence). Trimming left V 4 bases short and J 0 bases short, with 7 bases between. The CDR3 is made up of 15 amino acids. DNA of the CDR3: TGTGCCAGCAGCTCAAGCCTCTCCTATAATTCACCCCTCCACTTT. Translated, it gives CASSSSLSYNSPLHF.

The chain couples TRBV12-3 or TRBV12-4 to TRBJ2-7; no definite D call. With 4 bases removed from V and 4 bases from J, the gap between germline ends came to 11 bases. The CDR3 spans 13 residues. The CDR3 DNA follows: TGTGCCAGCAGTTCGGTCACGGGTTACGAGCAGTACTTC. This encodes CASSSVTGYEQYF.

The chain combines TRBV28 with TRBJ1-2; no definite D call. Between the trimmed V and J ends, which lost 7 bases and 5 bases, there was a span of 11 bases. The CDR3 runs 12 residues. Per the germline V gene, CDR1 is MDHEN and CDR2 is SYDVKM. The CDR3 nucleotides are TGTGCCAGCATAGGAGGTCATTATGGCTACACCTTC. It codes for CASIGGHYGYTF.

The CDR3 region is CASSLQSSQETQYF. CDR3 nucleotides: TGTGCCAGTAGTCTCCAGTCCTCGCAAGAGACCCAGTACTTC. The J gene is TRBJ2-5, the V gene TRBV19; no reliable D call. Germline CDR1 reads LNHDA; CDR2 reads SQIVND (reference sequence). CDR3 length: 14 amino acids. Trimming shortened V by 5 bases and J by 2 bases, and 12 bases separated the two germline ends.

Note on this clone: Other DNA sequences from this sample encode an identical CDR3 as well. CDR3 in amino acids: CASSQGGSGNTIYF. The CDR3 region has the DNA TGTGCCAGCAGCCAGGGGGGGTCTGGAAACACCATATATTTT. The V gene is TRBV3-1 (or the pseudogene TRBV3-2), the J gene TRBJ1-3, with D possibly TRBD1 on 5 matching bases. CDR1 is LGHDT, CDR2 YNNKEL, per germline (reference sequence). With 3 bases removed from V and 1 base from J, the gap between germline ends came to 7 bases. The CDR3 is made up of 14 amino acids.

In this sample, this clone turned up once. This chain connects TRBV29-1 to TRBJ2-7; 8 bases line up with TRBD2. The CDR3 length is 13 residues. Germline CDR1 SQVTM, CDR2 ANQGSEA. Trimming removed 4 bases from V and 5 bases from J; junction bases left unmatched: 7. CDR3 nucleotides: TGCAGCGTTGCCGGGGGGGCTACCCACGAGCAGTACTTC. Amino acids: CSVAGGATHEQYF.

The V and J genes are TRBV5-1 and TRBJ1-6; D remains ambiguous. This CDR3 has 14 residues. Between the trimmed V and J ends, which lost 0 bases and 5 bases, there was a span of 6 bases. The germline V gene encodes CDR1 SGHRS and CDR2 YFSETQ. The chain's CDR3 is CASSLVGDNSPLHF. CDR3 bases: TGCGCCAGCAGCTTGGTTGGGGATAATTCACCCCTCCACTTT.

V usage is TRBV6-1 and J usage is TRBJ2-3; 10 positions match TRBD1. The germline V gene encodes CDR1 MNHNS and CDR2 SASEGT. Losses at the gene ends were 2 bases for V and 2 bases for J; bases not matched to a gene: 4. The CDR3 has 16 residues. CDR3 bases: TGTGCCAGCAGTGAAAGCGGGACAGGGGCCACAGATACGCAGTATTTT. Translation gives CASSESGTGATDTQYF.

This rearrangement joins TRBV10-3 to TRBJ2-2; 10 bases are a match to TRBD2. V shed 4 bases and J 5 bases; nucleotides not matched to a gene: 4. CDR1 ENHRY and CDR2 SYGVKD come from the germline V gene. There are 15 residues in the CDR3. CDR3 residues: CAISGRTSGTGELFF. The CDR3 DNA follows: TGTGCCATCAGTGGCCGGACTAGCGGAACCGGGGAGCTGTTTTTT.

The genes are TRBV5-1 and TRBJ2-5; D uncertain. Germline CDR1 SGHRS, CDR2 YFSETQ. The CDR3 runs 15 residues. Trimming left V 0 bases short and J 3 bases short, with 12 bases between. The CDR3 bases are TGCGCCAGCAGCTTGGCAACCCCTCTGAAAGAGACCCAGTACTTC. It yields the protein CASSLATPLKETQYF.

The chain combines TRBV29-1 with TRBJ2-7; no reliable D call. There are 11 residues in the CDR3. Germline V gene sequence: CDR1 SQVTM, CDR2 ANQGSEA. V shed 4 bases and J shed 6 bases, with 10 bases lying between them. The CDR3 loop is CSVVVPGEQYF. In nucleotides, the CDR3 is TGCAGCGTTGTGGTTCCGGGCGAGCAGTACTTC.

This sequence joins TRBV5-4 and TRBJ2-6; D gene ambiguous. Trimming left V 7 bases short and J 4 bases short, with 6 bases between. Germline-derived CDR1 and CDR2 are SGHNT and YYREEE (reference sequence). The CDR3 totals 12 residues. In DNA form, the CDR3 reads TGTGCCAGCGTTGGGGGGGCCAACGTCCTGACTTTC. Its protein product is CASVGGANVLTF.

The gene calls are TRBV4-2 and TRBJ2-2; D remains ambiguous. CDR3 size: 15 residues. V shed 4 bases and J shed 7 bases, with 16 bases lying between them. CDR1 is LGHNA, CDR2 YNFKEQ, per germline. CDR3 residues: CASSPFPDGDGELFF. The CDR3, as DNA: TGTGCCAGCAGCCCCTTCCCCGATGGGGACGGGGAGCTGTTTTTT.

The rearrangement uses TRBV11-2 and TRBJ2-5; the D is unclear. Between the trimmed V and J ends, which lost 6 bases and 2 bases, there was a span of 10 bases. The CDR3 has 13 residues. Germline loops: CDR1 SGHAT, CDR2 FQNNGV. CDR3 sequence reads: CASSFMGQETQYF. Written as DNA, the CDR3 is TGTGCCAGCAGTTTTATGGGTCAAGAGACCCAGTACTTC. The full variable domain, in which reference TRBV11-2 and TRBJ2-5 provide the parts outside the CDR3, is EAGVAQSPRYKIIEKRQSVAFWCNPISGHATLYWYQQILGQGPKLLIQFQNNGVVDDSQLPKDRFSAERLKGVDSTLKIQPAKLEDSAVYLCASSFMGQETQYFGPGTRLLVL.

The chain joins TRBV28 to TRBJ1-6; TRBD1 matches 9 bases. Germline V lookup: CDR1 MDHEN, CDR2 SYDVKM. The CDR3 runs 16 residues. V lost 6 bases to trimming and J lost 2 bases; unmatched junction nucleotides: 5. This chain's CDR3 is CASRETGGAYNSPLHF. In DNA, the CDR3 is TGTGCCAGCAGGGAGACAGGGGGGGCCTATAATTCACCCCTCCACTTT.

The CDR3 protein is CAWSGDGARGQFF. CDR3 coding DNA: TGTGCCTGGAGCGGCGACGGAGCTCGGGGGCAGTTCTTC. The chain links TRBV30 to TRBJ2-1; maybe TRBD2 (5 bases). Between the trimmed V and J ends, which lost 3 bases and 12 bases, there was a span of 18 bases. The CDR3 is 13 residues long. Germline CDR1 GTSNPN, CDR2 SVGIG (reference sequence). The complete variable domain, with remaining parts taken from reference TRBV30 and TRBJ2-1, reads SQTIHQWPATLVQPVGSPLSLECTVEGTSNPNLYWYRQAAGRGLQLLFYSVGIGQISSEVPQNLSASRPQDRQFILSSKKLLLSDSGFYLCAWSGDGARGQFFGPGTRLTVL.

The rearrangement links TRBV11-2 to TRBJ2-3; 9 bases match TRBD2. After removal of 3 bases from V and 1 base from J, the junction contained 2 bases not matched to a gene. The CDR3 consists of 15 residues. Germline values: CDR1 SGHAT, CDR2 FQNNGV. The CDR3 nucleotides are TGTGCCAGCAGCTTCACTAGCGGGCGCACAGATACGCAGTATTTT. Translated: CASSFTSGRTDTQYF.

This chain joins TRBV4-2 and TRBJ2-7; D not certain. The CDR3 spans 14 residues. CDR1 LGHNA and CDR2 YNFKEQ come from the germline V gene. V lost 0 bases and J 2 bases, leaving 8 bases between the germline ends. Here the CDR3 reads CASSQEWNPYEQYF. For the CDR3, the DNA is TGTGCCAGCAGCCAAGAATGGAACCCCTACGAGCAGTACTTC.

The chain carries TRBV7-2 and TRBJ2-3; no clear D. Germline CDR1 reads SGHTA; CDR2 reads FQGNSA. The V and J ends lost 1 base and 8 bases respectively, with 10 bases between them. The CDR3 is 13 amino acids. The CDR3, as DNA: TGTGCCAGCAGCTTAGAAAGTCGACGTACGCAGTATTTT. Protein: CASSLESRRTQYF.

V usage is TRBV9 and J usage is TRBJ2-3; D uncertain. The CDR3 is 13 amino acids. Germline V gene data show CDR1 as SGDLS and CDR2 as YYNGEE. Deletions cut 3 bases from V and 9 bases from J, with 14 bases between. The CDR3 loop reads CASSATESLTQYF. The CDR3 DNA follows: TGTGCCAGCAGCGCGACGGAATCTTTGACGCAGTATTTT.

The V gene is TRBV5-1, the J gene TRBJ2-7; TRBD2 matches at 10 bases. Germline V gene lookup returns CDR1 SGHRS and CDR2 YFSETQ. The CDR3 totals 15 residues. V lost 6 bases to trimming and J lost 2 bases; unmatched junction nucleotides: 8. The CDR3 protein is CASKRTSGTPYEQYF. In DNA form, the CDR3 reads TGCGCCAGCAAACGGACTAGCGGTACACCCTACGAGCAGTACTTC.

This clone was found once. V gene TRBV28 combines with J gene TRBJ2-1; no reliable D call. Per the germline V gene, CDR1 is MDHEN and CDR2 is SYDVKM. The CDR3 length is 11 residues. Trimming cost V 9 bases and J 6 bases, with 9 bases left between them. This CDR3 reads CASLERNEQFF. The DNA for the CDR3 is TGTGCCAGTCTGGAACGCAATGAGCAGTTCTTC.

The rearrangement uses TRBV7-2 and TRBJ2-2; 8 bases fit TRBD1. The trim removed 1 base at V and 7 bases at J, leaving 5 bases unmatched. This CDR3 region has 15 residues. Germline CDR1 reads SGHTA; CDR2 reads FQGNSA. The CDR3 DNA reads TGTGCCAGCAGCTTAGTGACAGGGGCGGGCGGGGAGCTGTTTTTT. Translated, it gives CASSLVTGAGGELFF.

The chain is built from TRBV12-5 and TRBJ2-7; tentative D call: TRBD2 (5 bases). From germline, CDR1 is LGHNT and CDR2 FRNRAP. V lost 5 bases to trimming and J lost 3 bases, with 14 bases between them. This CDR3 contains 14 residues. The CDR3: CASGPRELDYEQYF. The DNA of the CDR3 is TGTGCTAGTGGTCCTCGGGAATTAGACTACGAGCAGTACTTC.

The CDR3 region is CATSDPTGASQHF. CDR3 in DNA: TGTGCCACCAGTGATCCGACAGGGGCGTCCCAGCATTTT. The V gene is TRBV24-1, the J gene TRBJ1-5; TRBD1 matches 8 bases. With 3 bases clipped from V and 11 bases from J, the junction kept 5 bases outside the gene matches. The CDR3 has 13 residues. CDR1 and CDR2 (germline): KGHDR, SFDVKD.

The gene calls are TRBV11-3 and TRBJ2-3; TRBD1 is a possible D gene (6 bases). The CDR3 spans 15 residues. Germline assignment: CDR1 SGHNT and CDR2 YENEEA. Trimming stripped 1 base from V and 1 base from J, with 9 bases between. The CDR3 loop is CASSLGGQRTDTQYF. The CDR3 DNA reads TGTGCCAGCAGCTTAGGGGGGCAGCGCACAGATACGCAGTATTTT.

The chain links TRBV28 to TRBJ1-3; 7 bases are shared with TRBD1. This CDR3 contains 16 residues. After removal of 5 bases from V and 0 bases from J, the junction contained 7 bases not matched to a gene. Per the germline V gene, CDR1 is MDHEN and CDR2 is SYDVKM. The CDR3 is CASSHGQASSGNTIYF. As DNA, the CDR3 is TGTGCCAGCAGTCACGGACAGGCTAGCTCTGGAAACACCATATATTTT.